This passage covers 8 T cell receptor beta chains from one sample sequenced in a study of cytomegalovirus exposure and HLA in healthy donors. The repertoire was sequenced with immunoSEQ multiplex PCR; TCRdb's copy has only in-frame clones and lacks some. Of 220,000 or so clones in the sample, roughly 88% were seen once. Source material: PBMCs. The receptors shown here come from a woman in her 30s in good health and CMV-seropositive.

The rearrangement joins TRBV6-1 to TRBJ2-3; 8 positions agree with TRBD2. This CDR3 is built from 16 residues. V shed 3 bases, J shed 2 bases, and the junction held 7 bases outside the gene matches. Germline-derived CDR1 and CDR2 are MNHNS and SASEGT. CDR3 sequence reads: CASSDPTGGLTDTQYF. The CDR3 DNA reads TGTGCCAGCAGTGATCCTACGGGGGGGCTCACAGATACGCAGTATTTT.

The chain recombines TRBV5-1 with TRBJ2-3; 14 nucleotides align to TRBD2. The germline V gene has CDR1 SGHRS and CDR2 YFSETQ. V shed 4 bases and J 4 bases; nucleotides not matched to a gene: 5. The length of the CDR3 is 16 residues. DNA of the CDR3: TGCGCCAGCAGCGACCCGACTAGCGGGAGGGCAGATACGCAGTATTTT. Its protein is CASSDPTSGRADTQYF.

This clone was seen only a few times. This sequence joins TRBV27 and TRBJ2-5; D is uncertain. Germline CDR1 and CDR2: MNHEY and SMNVEV (reference sequence). V was clipped by 3 bases and J by 4 bases, with 9 bases between them. This CDR3 comprises 13 residues. The CDR3 loop reads CASSLPGLETQYF. CDR3 DNA: TGTGCCAGCAGTTTGCCGGGCCTAGAGACCCAGTACTTC.

The rearrangement links TRBV11-2 to TRBJ2-7, with D uncertain. CDR1 is SGHAT and CDR2 is FQNNGV in the germline V gene. The V end was cut by 5 bases, the J end by 2 bases, with 4 bases between. The CDR3 extends over 11 amino acids. The CDR3: CASSGTYEQYF. As DNA, the CDR3 is TGTGCCAGCAGCGGTACCTACGAGCAGTACTTC.

This clone was seen a few times. The rearrangement uses TRBV14 and TRBJ2-1; 8 bases map to TRBD2. The ends lost 3 bases at V and 6 bases at J; junction bases unmatched: 4. Germline loops: CDR1 SGHDN, CDR2 FVKESK. There are 14 residues in the CDR3. CDR3 residues: CASSHWTSFNEQFF. DNA for the CDR3: TGTGCCAGCAGCCACTGGACTAGCTTCAATGAGCAGTTCTTC.

The chain couples TRBV6-1 to TRBJ1-4; tentative D call: TRBD1 (6 bases). Germline V gene lookup returns CDR1 MNHNS and CDR2 SASEGT. This CDR3 region has 16 residues. V was cut by 1 base and J by 6 bases, with 15 bases left in between. The CDR3 region is CASSEGRGGYYEKLFF. The DNA of the CDR3 is TGTGCCAGCAGTGAAGGAAGGGGGGGGTATTATGAAAAACTGTTTTTT.

The rearrangement links TRBV5-3 to TRBJ2-7; the match to TRBD2 covers 9 bases. TRBV5-3 counts as an open reading frame of uncertain function. J was trimmed by 4 bases and V by 7 bases; bases with no gene match: 15. This CDR3 is built from 16 residues. CDR3 in amino acids: CARRRSISGSTYEQYF. The CDR3 DNA reads as TGTGCCAGACGGCGGTCGATTAGCGGGAGTACTTACGAGCAGTACTTC.

This chain links TRBV29-1 with TRBJ2-3; perhaps TRBD2 as D (5 bases). V was trimmed by 3 bases and J by 4 bases, leaving 17 bases between them. There are 15 residues in the CDR3. The V gene's germline CDR1 is SQVTM and CDR2 ANQGSEA. CDR3 coding DNA: TGCAGCGTTGATGTTTTTCGGGAAATCGCAGATACGCAGTATTTT. It is translated as CSVDVFREIADTQYF.